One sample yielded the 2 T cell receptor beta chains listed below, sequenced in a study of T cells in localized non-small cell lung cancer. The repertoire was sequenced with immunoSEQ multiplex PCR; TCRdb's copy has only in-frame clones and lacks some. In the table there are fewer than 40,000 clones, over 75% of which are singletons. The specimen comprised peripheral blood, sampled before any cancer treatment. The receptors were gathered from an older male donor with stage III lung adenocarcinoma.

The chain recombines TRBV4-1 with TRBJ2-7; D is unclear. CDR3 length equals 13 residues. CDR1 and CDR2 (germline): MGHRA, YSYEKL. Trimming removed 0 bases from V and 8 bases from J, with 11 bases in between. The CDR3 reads CASSQDHLTQQYF. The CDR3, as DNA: TGCGCCAGCAGCCAAGATCACTTGACACAGCAGTACTTC.

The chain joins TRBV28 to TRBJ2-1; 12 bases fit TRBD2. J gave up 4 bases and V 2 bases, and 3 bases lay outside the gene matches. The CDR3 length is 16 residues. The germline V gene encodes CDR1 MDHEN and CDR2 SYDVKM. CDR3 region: CASSLPGTSGYNEQFF. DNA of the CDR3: TGTGCCAGCAGTTTACCCGGGACTAGCGGGTACAATGAGCAGTTCTTC.